The text below deals with one TCR beta chain. Its antigen is not identified. Primers: 60 Vbeta forward and 13 Jbeta reverse. Sequencing was performed with immunoSEQ multiplex PCR; in TCRdb, only in-frame clones are kept and a portion is missing. The sample shows about 70,000 clones, about 74% of them seen only once. This entry comes from a study of cytomegalovirus exposure and HLA in healthy donors. The study, taken as a whole, reports: TCR association rates varied by HLA locus in a later analysis, with DRB1 highest and HLA-C lowest. Versus the approximately 670-donor mean, an Asian-associated ancestry cluster reportedly showed fewer N-insertions in a later analysis.

The sample comprised PBMCs. This receptor was taken from a woman aged 55-70 years in good health and CMV-seropositive.

The CDR3: CAISESVVAGGETQYF. Here the CDR3 DNA reads TGTGCCATCAGTGAGTCTGTAGTAGCGGGGGGTGAGACCCAGTACTTC. The chain combines TRBV10-3 with TRBJ2-5; 10 nucleotides agree with TRBD2. Germline V gene data show CDR1 as ENHRY and CDR2 as SYGVKD. After removal of 0 bases from V and 5 bases from J, the junction contained 6 bases not matched to a gene. This CDR3 has 16 residues.